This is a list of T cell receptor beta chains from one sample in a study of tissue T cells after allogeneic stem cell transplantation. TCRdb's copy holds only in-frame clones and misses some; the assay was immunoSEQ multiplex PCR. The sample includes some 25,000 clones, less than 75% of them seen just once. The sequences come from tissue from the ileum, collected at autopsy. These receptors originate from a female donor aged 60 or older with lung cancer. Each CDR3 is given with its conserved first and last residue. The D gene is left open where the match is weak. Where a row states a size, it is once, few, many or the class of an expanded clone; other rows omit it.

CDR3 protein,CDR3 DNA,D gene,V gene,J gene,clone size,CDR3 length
CASSRSFNAYNEQFF,TGCGCCAGCAGCCGGAGCTTTAATGCCTACAATGAGCAGTTCTTC,NA,TRBV4-3,TRBJ2-1,NA,15
CASSQDFGGDSPLHF,TGCGCCAGCAGCCAAGATTTTGGGGGTGATTCACCCCTCCACTTT,NA,TRBV4-3,TRBJ1-6,medium-sized,15
CASSYSGRSYEQYF,TGTGCCAGCAGTTATAGCGGGAGATCCTACGAGCAGTACTTC,TRBD2,TRBV27,TRBJ2-7,once,14
CASSRVFSGNEQFF,TGTGCCAGCAGTCGAGTGTTTAGCGGTAATGAGCAGTTCTTC,NA,TRBV6-5,TRBJ2-1,NA,14
CASSTDRTHNNEQFF,TGCGCCAGCAGCACCGACAGGACCCATAACAATGAGCAGTTCTTC,NA,TRBV5-1,TRBJ2-1,NA,15
CASSEALGTGKETQYF,TGTGCCAGCAGTGAAGCGCTTGGGACAGGGAAGGAGACCCAGTACTTC,TRBD1,TRBV6-1,TRBJ2-5,NA,16
CASRLTGADNSPLHF,TGTGCCAGCAGGCTGACAGGTGCCGATAATTCACCCCTCCACTTT,NA,TRBV7-9,TRBJ1-6,few,15
CASSLGPDREQYF,TGTGCCAGCAGCTTAGGTCCCGACAGGGAGCAGTACTTC,NA,TRBV11-1,TRBJ2-7,NA,13
CASSESQPGETQYF,TGCGCCAGCAGTGAATCCCAGCCAGGGGAGACCCAGTACTTC,NA,TRBV10-2,TRBJ2-5,NA,14
CASSSGTSGNTGELFF,TGTGCCAGCAGTTCCGGGACTAGCGGAAACACCGGGGAGCTGTTTTTT,TRBD2,TRBV6-6,TRBJ2-2,once,16
CAWSVQGTSPLHF,TGTGCCTGGAGTGTTCAGGGGACTTCACCCCTCCACTTT,NA,TRBV30,TRBJ1-6,NA,13
CASSQRGQGFYEQYF,TGTGCCAGCAGCCAAAGAGGTCAGGGTTTCTACGAGCAGTACTTC,NA,TRBV4-2,TRBJ2-7,NA,15
CASRGTLRGEQYF,TGTGCCAGCAGGGGGACCCTGCGGGGTGAGCAGTACTTC,NA,TRBV27,TRBJ2-7,NA,13
CASSYSVYEQYF,TGTGCCAGCAGTTACTCAGTTTACGAGCAGTACTTC,NA,TRBV6-2/TRBV6-3,TRBJ2-7,few,12
CASSDRTARAQHF,TGTGCCAGCAGCGACAGGACAGCTCGAGCCCAGCATTTT,NA,TRBV6-5,TRBJ1-5,NA,13
CASSPDRSYEQYF,TGTGCCAGCTCACCTGACAGGTCCTACGAGCAGTACTTC,NA,TRBV18,TRBJ2-7,NA,13
CASSLDGYTDTQYF,TGTGCCAGCAGCCTCGACGGATACACAGATACGCAGTATTTT,NA,TRBV5-6,TRBJ2-3,NA,14
CASTDSWGVGETQYF,TGTGCCAGCACCGATTCTTGGGGGGTAGGCGAGACCCAGTACTTC,NA,TRBV6-6,TRBJ2-5,NA,15
CASSLSSGHLVAQHF,TGTGCCAGCAGTTTATCTAGCGGGCACCTAGTCGCCCAGCATTTT,NA,TRBV27,TRBJ1-5,few,15
CASREGRQQETQYF,TGTGCCAGCAGAGAGGGACGGCAACAAGAGACCCAGTACTTC,NA,TRBV6-5,TRBJ2-5,NA,14
CSAKTGGKVYNEQFF,TGCAGCGCTAAGACAGGGGGTAAAGTCTACAATGAGCAGTTCTTC,TRBD1,TRBV29-1,TRBJ2-1,NA,15
CATSRDFGGNEKLFF,TGTGCCACCAGCAGAGATTTTGGGGGTAATGAAAAACTGTTTTTT,NA,TRBV15,TRBJ1-4,NA,15
CASSKDRAMNTEAFF,TGTGCCAGCAGCAAGGACAGGGCGATGAACACTGAAGCTTTCTTT,TRBD1,TRBV6-5,TRBJ1-1,few,15
CASSLGAETQYF,TGTGCCAGCAGCTTAGGGGCAGAGACCCAGTACTTC,NA,TRBV7-9,TRBJ2-5,few,12
CASSPQDKPGPKAGELFF,TGTGCCAGTAGTCCCCAAGACAAACCGGGACCCAAAGCCGGGGAGCTGTTTTTT,NA,TRBV19,TRBJ2-2,NA,18
CATGTGSYEQYF,TGTGCCACAGGGACAGGGTCCTACGAGCAGTACTTC,TRBD1,TRBV27,TRBJ2-7,NA,12